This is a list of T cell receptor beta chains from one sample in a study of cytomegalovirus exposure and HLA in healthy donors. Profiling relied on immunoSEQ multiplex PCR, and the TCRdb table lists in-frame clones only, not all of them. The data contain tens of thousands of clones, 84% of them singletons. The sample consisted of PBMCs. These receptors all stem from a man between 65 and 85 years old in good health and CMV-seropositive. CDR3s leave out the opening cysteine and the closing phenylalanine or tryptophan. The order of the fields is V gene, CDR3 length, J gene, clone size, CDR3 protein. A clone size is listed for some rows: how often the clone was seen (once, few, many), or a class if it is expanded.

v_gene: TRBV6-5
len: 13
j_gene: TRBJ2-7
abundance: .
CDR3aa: ASSYSLAGTYEQY

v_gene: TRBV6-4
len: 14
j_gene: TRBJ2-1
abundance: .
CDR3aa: ASSVTGTSGYNEQF

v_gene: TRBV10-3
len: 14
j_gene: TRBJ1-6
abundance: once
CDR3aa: AISEGRGLNNSPLH

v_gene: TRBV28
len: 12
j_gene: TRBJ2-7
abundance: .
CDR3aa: ASSPSLGVYEQY

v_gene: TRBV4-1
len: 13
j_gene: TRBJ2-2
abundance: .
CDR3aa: ASSQGTGNTGELF

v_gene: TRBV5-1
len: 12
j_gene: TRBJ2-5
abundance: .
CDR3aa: ASSMGLAGETQY

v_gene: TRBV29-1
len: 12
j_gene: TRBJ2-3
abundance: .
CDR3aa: SVEGATSTDTQY

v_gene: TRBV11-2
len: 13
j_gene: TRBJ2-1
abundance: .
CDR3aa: ASSSGTAHYNEQF

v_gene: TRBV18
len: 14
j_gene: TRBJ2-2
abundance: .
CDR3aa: ASSASYGRNTGELF

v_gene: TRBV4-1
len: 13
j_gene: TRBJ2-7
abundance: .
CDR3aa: ASSQDPIPSYEQY

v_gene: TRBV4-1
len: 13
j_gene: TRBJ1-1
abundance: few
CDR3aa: ASSQGSQAGTEAF

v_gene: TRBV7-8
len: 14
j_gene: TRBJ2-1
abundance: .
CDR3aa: ASSSPGTSGRTEQF

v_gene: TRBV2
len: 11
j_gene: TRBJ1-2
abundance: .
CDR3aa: ASRGQGSYGYT

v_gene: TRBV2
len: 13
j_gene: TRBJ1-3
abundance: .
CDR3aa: ASSESPVPGNTIY

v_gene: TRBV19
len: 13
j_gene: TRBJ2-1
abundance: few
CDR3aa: ASSIQGGGYNEQF

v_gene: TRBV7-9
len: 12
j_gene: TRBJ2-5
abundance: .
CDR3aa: ASSLVGGGETQY

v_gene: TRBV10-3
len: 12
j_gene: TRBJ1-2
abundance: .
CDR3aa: AISETGGANGYT

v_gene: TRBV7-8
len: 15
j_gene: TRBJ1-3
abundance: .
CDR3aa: ASSTRDRPFSGNTIY

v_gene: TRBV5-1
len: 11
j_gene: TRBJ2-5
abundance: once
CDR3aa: ASSPQGQETQY

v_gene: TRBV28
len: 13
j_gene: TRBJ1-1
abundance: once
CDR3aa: ASSLGGQVNTEAF

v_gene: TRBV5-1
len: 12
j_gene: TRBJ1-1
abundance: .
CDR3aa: ASSLGATNTEAF

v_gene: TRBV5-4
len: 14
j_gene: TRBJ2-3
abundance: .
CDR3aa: ASSSPGGGPTDTQY

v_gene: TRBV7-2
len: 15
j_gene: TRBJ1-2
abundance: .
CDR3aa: ASSLQGADRLRGGYT

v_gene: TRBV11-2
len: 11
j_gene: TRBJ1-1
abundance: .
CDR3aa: ASSLTRGGEAF

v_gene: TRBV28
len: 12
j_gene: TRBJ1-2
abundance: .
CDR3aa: ASSFGDDRRGYT

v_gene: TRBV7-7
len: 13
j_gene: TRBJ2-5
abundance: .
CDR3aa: ASSSGGTGRETQY

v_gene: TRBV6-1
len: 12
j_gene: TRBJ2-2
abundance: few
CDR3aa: ASTGTEVTGELF

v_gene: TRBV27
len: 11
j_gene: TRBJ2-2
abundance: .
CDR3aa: ASSLVEAGELF

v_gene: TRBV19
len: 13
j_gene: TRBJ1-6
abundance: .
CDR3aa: ASSISQPGGSPLH

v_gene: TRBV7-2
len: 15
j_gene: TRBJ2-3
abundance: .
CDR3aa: ASSLAHGRGGTDTQY

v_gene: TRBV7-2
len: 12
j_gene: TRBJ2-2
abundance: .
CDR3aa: ASRQRGGSGELF

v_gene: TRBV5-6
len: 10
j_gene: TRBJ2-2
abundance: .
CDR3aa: ASSFHTGELF

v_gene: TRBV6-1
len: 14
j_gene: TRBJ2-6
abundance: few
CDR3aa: ASSVDGSSGANVLT

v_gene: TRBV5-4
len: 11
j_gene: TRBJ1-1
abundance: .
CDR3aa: ASSFREDTEAF

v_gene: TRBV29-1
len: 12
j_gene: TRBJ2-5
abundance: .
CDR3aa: SVGSTGTQETQY

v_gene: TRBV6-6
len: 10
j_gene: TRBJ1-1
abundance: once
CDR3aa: ASRGAGTEAF

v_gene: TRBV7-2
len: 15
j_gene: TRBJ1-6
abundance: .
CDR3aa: ASSLKTGGSYNSPLH

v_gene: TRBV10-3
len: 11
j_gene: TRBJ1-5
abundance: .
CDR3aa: AIKGAEDQPQH

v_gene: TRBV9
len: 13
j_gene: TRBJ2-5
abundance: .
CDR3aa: ASSVGPDRVETQY

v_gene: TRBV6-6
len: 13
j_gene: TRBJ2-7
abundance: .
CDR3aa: ASTAAGGQGTEQY